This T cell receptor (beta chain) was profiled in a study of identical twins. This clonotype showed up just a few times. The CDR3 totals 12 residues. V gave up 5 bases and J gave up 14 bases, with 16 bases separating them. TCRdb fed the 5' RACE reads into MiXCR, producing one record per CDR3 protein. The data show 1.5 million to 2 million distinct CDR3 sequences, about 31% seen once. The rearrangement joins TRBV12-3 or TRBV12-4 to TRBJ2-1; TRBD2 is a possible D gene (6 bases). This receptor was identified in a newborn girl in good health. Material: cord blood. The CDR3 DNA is TGTGCCAGCAGTACCGGGACTCCTCGGGAGTTCTTC. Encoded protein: CASSTGTPREFF.